This is a list of T cell receptor beta chains from one sample in a study of blood T cell repertoires in COVID-19. Sequencing used immunoSEQ multiplex PCR; TCRdb keeps in-frame clones, though not all of them. The profile shows some 260,000 clones, approximately 90% of them singletons. Sequences were obtained from PBMCs or T cells enriched from blood (not recorded which). The origin of the receptors is a man between 35 and 55 years old who had recovered from COVID-19. Both conserved end residues are part of each CDR3. A D gene is named only where the DNA matches it firmly. Clone size is given for some rows only: seen once, a few or many times, or a class if the clone is expanded.

clone_size | d_call | j_call | v_call | cdr3_nt | cdr3_aa
. | . | TRBJ2-1 | TRBV29-1 | TGCAGCGTTGAAGATCTTCGAGATGAGCAGTTCTTC | CSVEDLRDEQFF
. | TRBD1 | TRBJ2-1 | TRBV4-1 | TGCGCCAGCAGCCAAAACGCTGGGACAGGGGTTGTCTCCTACAATGAGCAGTTCTTC | CASSQNAGTGVVSYNEQFF
. | . | TRBJ1-3 | TRBV3-1/TRBV3-2 | TGTGCCAGCAGGCTCGAAGGGGCCTCTGGAAACACCATATATTTT | CASRLEGASGNTIYF
once | TRBD2 | TRBJ2-1 | TRBV27 | TGTGCCAGCAGTTTACAAGTAAGCGGGGCTTTATACAATGAGCAGTTCTTC | CASSLQVSGALYNEQFF
few | . | TRBJ1-6 | TRBV7-2 | TGTGCCAGCAGCTTGGGCCAAGTCTATAATTCACCCCTCCACTTT | CASSLGQVYNSPLHF
. | TRBD1 | TRBJ1-1 | TRBV6-2/TRBV6-3 | TGTGCCAGCAGTTACTCTGACAGGGGCACTGAAGCTTTCTTT | CASSYSDRGTEAFF
. | TRBD2 | TRBJ2-7 | TRBV7-2 | TGTGCCAGCAGCTTTCTAGCGGGGGGTACCTACGAGCAGTACTTC | CASSFLAGGTYEQYF
. | TRBD1 | TRBJ2-1 | TRBV19 | TGTGCCAGTAGTACCGGGGGACAGGGGGCGCGGTGGGAGCAGTTCTTC | CASSTGGQGARWEQFF
. | TRBD1 | TRBJ1-6 | TRBV6-4 | TGTGCCAGCAGTGAGCAGGGGGCGAACTCACCCCTCCACTTT | CASSEQGANSPLHF
. | . | TRBJ1-6 | TRBV11-2 | TGTGCCAGCAGCAACAGCCTGGGTAATTCACCCCTCCACTTT | CASSNSLGNSPLHF
once | TRBD1 | TRBJ2-3 | TRBV7-9 | TGTGCCAGCAGCCGAGGACAGGGATCCGATACGCAGTATTTT | CASSRGQGSDTQYF
. | TRBD1 | TRBJ1-4 | TRBV10-3 | TGTGCCATCAGTGACCCCGAGGCAGGGGGGAATGAAAAACTGTTTTTT | CAISDPEAGGNEKLFF
. | TRBD1 | TRBJ2-3 | TRBV6-5 | TGTGCCAGCAGAGACGGACAGGGAACTGCGGATACGCAGTATTTT | CASRDGQGTADTQYF
. | . | TRBJ2-2 | TRBV28 | TGTGCCAGCAGTTTAGAGGGCACCGGGGAGCTGTTTTTT | CASSLEGTGELFF
. | . | TRBJ1-2 | TRBV7-2 | TGTGCCAGCAGCGAGAATTATGGCTACACCTTC | CASSENYGYTF
. | . | TRBJ1-1 | TRBV5-8 | TGTGCCAGCAGCTTGGAACAGGGTTCCACTGAAGCTTTCTTT | CASSLEQGSTEAFF
. | . | TRBJ1-5 | TRBV6-5 | TGTGCCAGCAGTCGAGAGGTGGGAGTTGGTCAGCCCCAGCATTTT | CASSREVGVGQPQHF
. | . | TRBJ2-4 | TRBV6-1 | TGTGCCAGCAGTGAAAAGGCGGGAGCCAAAAACATTCAGTACTTC | CASSEKAGAKNIQYF
. | TRBD1 | TRBJ2-7 | TRBV19 | TGTGCCAGTAGTTCTCCTGGGACAGGGTTCAAGGACGAGCAGTACTTC | CASSSPGTGFKDEQYF
many | TRBD1 | TRBJ2-7 | TRBV13 | TGTGCCAGCAGCTTAATTGACAGGGACTACGAGCAGTACTTC | CASSLIDRDYEQYF
. | . | TRBJ2-2 | TRBV10-3 | TGTGCCATCAGTGAGTCTCCCGGGTTAAAAACCGGGGAGCTGTTTTTT | CAISESPGLKTGELFF
. | . | TRBJ2-7 | TRBV3-1/TRBV3-2 | TGTGCCAGCAGCCAAGAACCAGGTTACGAGCAGTACTTC | CASSQEPGYEQYF
. | TRBD2 | TRBJ2-1 | TRBV5-1 | TGCGCCAGCAGCGTTACCGGGACTAGCCCCTGGGATGAGCAGTTCTTC | CASSVTGTSPWDEQFF
. | . | TRBJ1-1 | TRBV9 | TGTGCCAGCAGCGTAGTGAGAGACTTGAACACTGAAGCTTTCTTT | CASSVVRDLNTEAFF
few | TRBD1 | TRBJ1-4 | TRBV28 | TGTGCCAGCAGGCCCGACAGGGGGCCTGAAAAACTGTTTTTT | CASRPDRGPEKLFF
. | TRBD1 | TRBJ1-1 | TRBV4-1 | TGCGCCAGCAGCCTCCGGACAGGGGGCGAATACCATAACACTGAAGCTTTCTTT | CASSLRTGGEYHNTEAFF
. | TRBD2 | TRBJ2-3 | TRBV24-1 | TGTGCCACCAGTGATTTTCGGACTAGCGGGAGTGACACAGATACGCAGTATTTT | CATSDFRTSGSDTDTQYF
. | TRBD2 | TRBJ2-1 | TRBV19 | TGTGCCAGTAGTATAGATTCAACCGGGAGGGTTTTGAATGAGCAGTTCTTC | CASSIDSTGRVLNEQFF
. | . | TRBJ2-7 | TRBV7-9 | TGTGCCAGCAGCCCTGGAGGGGGGGGAATTTCCTACGAGCAGTACTTC | CASSPGGGGISYEQYF
. | TRBD1 | TRBJ1-1 | TRBV11-3 | TGTGCCAGCAGCTTCGGACAGGGGAACACTGAAGCTTTCTTT | CASSFGQGNTEAFF
. | . | TRBJ1-1 | TRBV11-3 | TGTGCCAGCAGCTCAAGGGGGAGGAACACTGAAGCTTTCTTT | CASSSRGRNTEAFF
. | TRBD2 | TRBJ2-3 | TRBV9 | TGTGCCAGCAGCGTAACCGGGACTAGCTTGACAGATACGCAGTATTTT | CASSVTGTSLTDTQYF
once | . | TRBJ1-5 | TRBV30 | TGTGCCTGGTCCCAAGGAGGGGCCAGCAATCAGCCCCAGCATTTT | CAWSQGGASNQPQHF
. | TRBD1 | TRBJ2-3 | TRBV24-1 | TGTGCCACCAGTGAACGGACAGGGGGCACAGATACGCAGTATTTT | CATSERTGGTDTQYF
. | . | TRBJ2-7 | TRBV6-5 | TGTGCCAGCAGTCCCGCGCAGGACTCCTACGAGCAGTACTTC | CASSPAQDSYEQYF
. | . | TRBJ2-1 | TRBV27 | TGTGCCAGCAGTTTTATAGGGGCACGGTCTGTCAATGAGCAGTTCTTC | CASSFIGARSVNEQFF
. | . | TRBJ1-4 | TRBV25-1 | TGTGCCAGCAGTCCTCCTCTGGGAGGGAGGGGTGAAAAACTGTTTTTT | CASSPPLGGRGEKLFF
. | . | TRBJ2-3 | TRBV29-1 | TGCAGCGTTCGGAGGGATACGCAGTATTTT | CSVRRDTQYF
. | . | TRBJ2-7 | TRBV29-1 | TGCAGCGCGGGAACAGACTACGAGCAGTACTTC | CSAGTDYEQYF
. | TRBD1 | TRBJ1-1 | TRBV7-2 | TGTGCCAGCAGCGCAGGGACAGTGAACACTGAAGCTTTCTTT | CASSAGTVNTEAFF
once | TRBD1 | TRBJ1-2 | TRBV28 | TGTGCCAGCCGGGGACAGGGTGATCTAAACACCTTC | CASRGQGDLNTF